The entry below gives a single T cell receptor beta chain sequence along with its context. Its antigen remains unknown. The CDR3 totals 14 residues. Per germline, CDR1 MDHEN and CDR2 SYDVKM. This sample stems from a study of CXCR3-negative and CXCR3-positive naive CD8 T cells. Whole-study results and caveats: In CXCR3-positive naive cells, the TRB CDR3s were more hydrophobic than in CXCR3-negative naive cells. Diversity in memory CD8+ cells fell much lower than the comparably high levels seen in both naive subsets. Partly lower CXCR3 expression followed cryopreservation, and most assays relied on fresh PBMCs.

The libraries of TRB cDNA were prepared using 5' RACE with UMI labels. TCRdb reprocessed the 5' RACE reads and keeps a single row for each CDR3 protein, giving no DNA. The table for this sample gives approximately 83,000 distinct CDR3 sequences. Every CD8+ subset sample held around 300,000 flow-sorted cells, done in triplicate. V is TRBV28 and J is TRBJ2-7; the D call of TRBD1 rests on TCRdb alone, since no DNA is present to check it. Sequencing was performed on naive CXCR3- CD8+ T cells from blood. The subset here: CD45RO-CCR7+CD27+CD95- naive CD8+ T cells lacking CXCR3 (TNR3-). This clonotype originated in a human donor in good health. Some clones in this sample may be carry-over from other donors' samples. CDR3 region: CASSPPGITYEQYF.